This TCR beta chain was documented in a study of cytomegalovirus exposure and HLA in healthy donors. The wider study: Assignment to the Caucasian-associated ancestry cluster applied to 81% of the approximately 400 genotyped donors. Study findings and constraints: Presence/absence analyses supposed approximately even sequencing depth among donors.

Use of 60 Vbeta and 13 Jbeta primers characterized the PCR. Measured with immunoSEQ multiplex PCR; TCRdb has only the in-frame clones, and not every one. The sample holds approximately 30,000 clones. In regard to this clone: The antigen is not known.

The CDR3 length is 15 residues. After removal of 5 bases from V and 4 bases from J, the junction contained 4 bases not matched to a gene. Per germline, CDR1 MNHNY and CDR2 SVGAGI (reference sequence). Whereas donors were nominally healthy upon sampling, unrecorded immune exposures were probable. The chain carries TRBV6-6 and TRBJ2-5; TRBD2 matches at 13 bases. The TCR comes from a woman in her forties in good health and CMV-seropositive. Material for sequencing was PBMCs. CDR3 in amino acids: CASSTRTSGGETQYF. The CDR3 nucleotides read TGTGCCAGCAGTACCCGGACTAGCGGGGGAGAGACCCAGTACTTC.